This TCR beta chain emerged from a study of somatic mutations in cytotoxic T cells in rheumatoid arthritis. Libraries were prepared by immunoSEQ multiplex PCR; TCRdb keeps only in-frame clonotypes and omits some of them. Here the sample spans about 2,600 clones, approximately 82% being singletons. The CDR3 runs to 18 residues. Trimming cost V 0 bases and J 0 bases, with 15 bases left between them. Per the germline V gene, CDR1 is PRHDT and CDR2 is FYEKMQ (reference sequence). This chain joins TRBV13 and TRBJ2-1, with D perhaps TRBD1 (5 bases). Sample: CD8+ T cells sorted from blood. The sequence was collected from a man aged 55-75 years with rheumatoid arthritis. CDR3 residues: CASSLGASKGNSYNEQFF. Written as DNA, the CDR3 is TGTGCCAGCAGCTTAGGGGCCTCCAAGGGGAACTCCTACAATGAGCAGTTCTTC.